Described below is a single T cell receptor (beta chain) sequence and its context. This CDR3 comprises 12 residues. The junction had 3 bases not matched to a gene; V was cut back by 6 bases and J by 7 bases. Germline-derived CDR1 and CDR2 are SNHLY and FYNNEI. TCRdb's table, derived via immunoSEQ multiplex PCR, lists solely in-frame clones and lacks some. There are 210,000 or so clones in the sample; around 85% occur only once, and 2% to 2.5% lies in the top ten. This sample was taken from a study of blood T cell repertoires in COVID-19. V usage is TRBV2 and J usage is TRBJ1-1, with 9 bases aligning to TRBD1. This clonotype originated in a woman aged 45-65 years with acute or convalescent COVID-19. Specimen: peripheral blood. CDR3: CASRGTGFEAFF. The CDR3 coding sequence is TGTGCCAGCAGGGGGACAGGGTTTGAAGCTTTCTTT. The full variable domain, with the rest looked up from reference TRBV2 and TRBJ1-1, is EPEVTQTPSHQVTQMGQEVILRCVPISNHLYFYWYRQILGQKVEFLVSFYNNEISEKSEIFDDQFSVERPDGSNFTLKIRSTKLEDSAMYFCASRGTGFEAFFGQGTRLTVV.